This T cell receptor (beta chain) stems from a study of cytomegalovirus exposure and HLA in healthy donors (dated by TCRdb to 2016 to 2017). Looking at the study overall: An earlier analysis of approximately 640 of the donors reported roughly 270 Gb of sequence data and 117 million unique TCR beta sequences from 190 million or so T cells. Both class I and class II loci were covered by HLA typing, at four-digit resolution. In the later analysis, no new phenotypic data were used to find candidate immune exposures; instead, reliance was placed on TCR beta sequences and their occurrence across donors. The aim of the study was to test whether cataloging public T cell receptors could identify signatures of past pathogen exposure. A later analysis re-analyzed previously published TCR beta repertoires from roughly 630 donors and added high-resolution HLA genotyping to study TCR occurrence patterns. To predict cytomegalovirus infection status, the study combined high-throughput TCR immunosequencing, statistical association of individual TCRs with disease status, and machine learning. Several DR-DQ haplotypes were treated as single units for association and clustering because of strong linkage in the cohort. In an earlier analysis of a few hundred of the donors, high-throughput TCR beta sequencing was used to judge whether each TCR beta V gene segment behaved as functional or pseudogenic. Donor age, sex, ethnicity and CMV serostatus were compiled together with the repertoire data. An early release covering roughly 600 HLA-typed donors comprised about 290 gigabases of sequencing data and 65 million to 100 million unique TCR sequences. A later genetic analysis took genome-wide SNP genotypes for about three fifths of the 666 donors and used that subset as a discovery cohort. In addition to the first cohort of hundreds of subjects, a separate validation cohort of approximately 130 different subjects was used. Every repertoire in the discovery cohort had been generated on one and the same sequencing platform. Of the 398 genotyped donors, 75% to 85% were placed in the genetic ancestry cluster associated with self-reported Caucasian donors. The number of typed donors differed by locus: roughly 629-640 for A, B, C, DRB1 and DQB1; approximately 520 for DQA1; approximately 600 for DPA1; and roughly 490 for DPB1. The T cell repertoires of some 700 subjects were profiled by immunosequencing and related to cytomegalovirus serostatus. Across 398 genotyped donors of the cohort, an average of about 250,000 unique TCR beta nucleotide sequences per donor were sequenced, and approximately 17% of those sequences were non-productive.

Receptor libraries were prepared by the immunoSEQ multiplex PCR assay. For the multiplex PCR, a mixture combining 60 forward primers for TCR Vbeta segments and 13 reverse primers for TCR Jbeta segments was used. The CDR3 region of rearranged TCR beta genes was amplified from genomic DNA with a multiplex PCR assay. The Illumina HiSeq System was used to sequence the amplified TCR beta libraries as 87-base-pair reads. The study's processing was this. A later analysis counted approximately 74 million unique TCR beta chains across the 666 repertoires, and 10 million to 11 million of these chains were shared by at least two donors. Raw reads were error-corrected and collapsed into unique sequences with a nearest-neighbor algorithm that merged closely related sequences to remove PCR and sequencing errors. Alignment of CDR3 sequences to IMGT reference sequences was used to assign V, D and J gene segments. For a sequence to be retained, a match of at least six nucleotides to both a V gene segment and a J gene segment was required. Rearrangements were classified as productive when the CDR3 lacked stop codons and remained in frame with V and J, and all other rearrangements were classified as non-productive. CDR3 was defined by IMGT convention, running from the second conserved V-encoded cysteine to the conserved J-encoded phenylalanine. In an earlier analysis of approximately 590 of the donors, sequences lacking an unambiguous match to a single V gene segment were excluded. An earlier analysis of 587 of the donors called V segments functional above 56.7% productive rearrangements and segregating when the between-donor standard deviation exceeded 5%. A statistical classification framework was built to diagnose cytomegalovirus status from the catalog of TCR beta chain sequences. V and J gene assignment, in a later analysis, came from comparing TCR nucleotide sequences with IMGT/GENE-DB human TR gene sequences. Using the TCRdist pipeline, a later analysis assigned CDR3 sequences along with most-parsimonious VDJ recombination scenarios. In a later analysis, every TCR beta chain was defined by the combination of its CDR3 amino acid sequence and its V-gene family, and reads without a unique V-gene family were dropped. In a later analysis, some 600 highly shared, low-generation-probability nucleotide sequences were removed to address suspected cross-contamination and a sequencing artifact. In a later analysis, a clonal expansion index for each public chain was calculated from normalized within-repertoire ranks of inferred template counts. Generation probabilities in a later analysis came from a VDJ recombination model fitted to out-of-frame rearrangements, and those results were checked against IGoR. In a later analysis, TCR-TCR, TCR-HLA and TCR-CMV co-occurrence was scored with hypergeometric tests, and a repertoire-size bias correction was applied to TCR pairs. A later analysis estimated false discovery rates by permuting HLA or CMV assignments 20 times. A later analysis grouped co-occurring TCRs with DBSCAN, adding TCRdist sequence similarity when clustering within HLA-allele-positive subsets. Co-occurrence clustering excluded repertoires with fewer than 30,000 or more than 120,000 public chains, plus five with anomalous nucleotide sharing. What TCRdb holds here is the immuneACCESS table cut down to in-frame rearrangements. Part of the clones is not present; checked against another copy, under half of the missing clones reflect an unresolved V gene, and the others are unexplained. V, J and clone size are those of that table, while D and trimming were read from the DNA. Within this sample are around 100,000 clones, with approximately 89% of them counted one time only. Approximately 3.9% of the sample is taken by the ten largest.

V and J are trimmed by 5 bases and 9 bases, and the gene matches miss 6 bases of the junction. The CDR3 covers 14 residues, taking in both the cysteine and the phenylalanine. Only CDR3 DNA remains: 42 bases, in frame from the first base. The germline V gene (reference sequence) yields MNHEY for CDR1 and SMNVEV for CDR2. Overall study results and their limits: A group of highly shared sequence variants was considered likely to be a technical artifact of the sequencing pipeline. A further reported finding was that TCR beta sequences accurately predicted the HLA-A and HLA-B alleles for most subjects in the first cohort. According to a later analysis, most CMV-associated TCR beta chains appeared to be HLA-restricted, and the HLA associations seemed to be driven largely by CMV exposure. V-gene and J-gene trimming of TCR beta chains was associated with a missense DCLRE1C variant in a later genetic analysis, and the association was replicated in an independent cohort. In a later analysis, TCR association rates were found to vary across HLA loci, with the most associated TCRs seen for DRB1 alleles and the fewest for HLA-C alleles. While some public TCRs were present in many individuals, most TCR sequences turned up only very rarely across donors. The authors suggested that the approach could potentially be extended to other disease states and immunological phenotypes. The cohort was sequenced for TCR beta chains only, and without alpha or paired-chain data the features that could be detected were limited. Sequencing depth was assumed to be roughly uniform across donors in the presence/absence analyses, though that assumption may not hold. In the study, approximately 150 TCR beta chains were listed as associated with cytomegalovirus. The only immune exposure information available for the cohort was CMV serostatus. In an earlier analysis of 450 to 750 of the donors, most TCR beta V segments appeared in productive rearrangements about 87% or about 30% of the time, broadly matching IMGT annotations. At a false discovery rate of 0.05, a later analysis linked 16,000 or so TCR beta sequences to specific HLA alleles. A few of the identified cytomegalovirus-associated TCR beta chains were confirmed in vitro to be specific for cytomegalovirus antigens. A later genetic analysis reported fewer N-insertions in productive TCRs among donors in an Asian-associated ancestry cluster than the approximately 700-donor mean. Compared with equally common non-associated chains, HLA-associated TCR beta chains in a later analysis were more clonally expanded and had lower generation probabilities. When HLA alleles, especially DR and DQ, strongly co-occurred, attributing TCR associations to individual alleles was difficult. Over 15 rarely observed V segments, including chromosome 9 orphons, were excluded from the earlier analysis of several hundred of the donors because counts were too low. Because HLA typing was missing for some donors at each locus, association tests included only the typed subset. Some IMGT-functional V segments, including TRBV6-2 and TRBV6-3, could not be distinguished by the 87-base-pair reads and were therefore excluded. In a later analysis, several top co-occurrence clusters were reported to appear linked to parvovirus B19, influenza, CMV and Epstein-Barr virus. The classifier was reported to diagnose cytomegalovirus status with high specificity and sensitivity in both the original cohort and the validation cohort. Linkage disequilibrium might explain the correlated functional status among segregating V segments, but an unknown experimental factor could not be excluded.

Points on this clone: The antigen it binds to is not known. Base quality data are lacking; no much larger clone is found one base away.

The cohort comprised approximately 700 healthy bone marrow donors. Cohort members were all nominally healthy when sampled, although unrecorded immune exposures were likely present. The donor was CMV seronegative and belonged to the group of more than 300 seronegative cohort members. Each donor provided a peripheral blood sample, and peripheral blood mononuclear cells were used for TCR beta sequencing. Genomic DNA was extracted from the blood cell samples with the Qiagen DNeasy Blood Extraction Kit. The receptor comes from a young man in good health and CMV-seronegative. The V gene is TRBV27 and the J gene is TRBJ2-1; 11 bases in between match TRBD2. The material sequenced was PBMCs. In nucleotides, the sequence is TGTGCCAGCAGTCTCGGGACTAGCGGATCTGAGCAGTTCTTC. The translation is CASSLGTSGSEQFF.